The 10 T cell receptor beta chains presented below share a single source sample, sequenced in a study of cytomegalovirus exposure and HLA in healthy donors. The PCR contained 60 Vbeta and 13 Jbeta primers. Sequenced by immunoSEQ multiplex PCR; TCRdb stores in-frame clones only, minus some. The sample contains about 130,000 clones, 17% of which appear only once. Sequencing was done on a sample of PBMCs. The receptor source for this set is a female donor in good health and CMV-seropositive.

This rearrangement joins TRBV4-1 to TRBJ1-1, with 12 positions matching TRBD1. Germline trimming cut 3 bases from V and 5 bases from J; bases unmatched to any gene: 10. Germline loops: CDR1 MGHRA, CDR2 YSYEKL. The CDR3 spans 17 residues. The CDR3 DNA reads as TGCGCCAGCAGCCAGGATCCGGGACAGGGGGCATGGACTGAAGCTTTCTTT. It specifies CASSQDPGQGAWTEAFF.

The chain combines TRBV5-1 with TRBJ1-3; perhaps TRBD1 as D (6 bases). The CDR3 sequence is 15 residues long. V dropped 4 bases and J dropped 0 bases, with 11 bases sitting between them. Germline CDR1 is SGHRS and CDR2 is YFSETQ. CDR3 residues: CASSRTADSGNTIYF. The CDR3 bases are TGCGCCAGCAGCCGGACAGCCGACTCTGGAAACACCATATATTTT.

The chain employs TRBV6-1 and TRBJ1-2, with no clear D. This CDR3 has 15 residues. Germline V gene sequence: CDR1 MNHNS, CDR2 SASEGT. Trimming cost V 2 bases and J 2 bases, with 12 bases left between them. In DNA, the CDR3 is TGTGCCAGCAGTGAAAATGGGAGTCGAAACTATGGCTACACCTTC. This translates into CASSENGSRNYGYTF.

The CDR3 bases are TGCGCCAGCAGCTTGCTTCCGGACACGTCCTACGAGCAGTACTTC. Amino acid sequence: CASSLLPDTSYEQYF. The chain recombines TRBV5-1 with TRBJ2-7; perhaps TRBD1 as D (5 bases). V lost 1 base and J lost 1, with 12 bases in between. The CDR3 runs to 15 residues. The germline gives CDR1 SGHRS, CDR2 YFSETQ.

The chain's CDR3 is CASSLGDTEAFF. CDR3 bases: TGTGCCAGCAGCTTAGGGGACACTGAAGCTTTCTTT. The chain has TRBV5-6 and TRBJ1-1; maybe TRBD1 (5 bases). The CDR3 loop spans 12 amino acids. Germline V gene sequence: CDR1 SGHDT, CDR2 YYEEEE. Trimming cost V 2 bases and J 3 bases, with 5 bases left between them.

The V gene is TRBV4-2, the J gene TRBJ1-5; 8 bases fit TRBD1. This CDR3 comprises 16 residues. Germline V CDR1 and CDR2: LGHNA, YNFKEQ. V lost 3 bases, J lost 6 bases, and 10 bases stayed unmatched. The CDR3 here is CASSQEGQGFGQPQHF. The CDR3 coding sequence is TGTGCCAGCAGCCAGGAAGGACAGGGCTTTGGTCAGCCCCAGCATTTT.

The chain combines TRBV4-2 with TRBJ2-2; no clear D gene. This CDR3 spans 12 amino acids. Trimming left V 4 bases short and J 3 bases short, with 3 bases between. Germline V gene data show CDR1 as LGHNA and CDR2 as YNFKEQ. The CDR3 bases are TGTGCCAGCAGCCCCTACACCGGGGAGCTGTTTTTT. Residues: CASSPYTGELFF.

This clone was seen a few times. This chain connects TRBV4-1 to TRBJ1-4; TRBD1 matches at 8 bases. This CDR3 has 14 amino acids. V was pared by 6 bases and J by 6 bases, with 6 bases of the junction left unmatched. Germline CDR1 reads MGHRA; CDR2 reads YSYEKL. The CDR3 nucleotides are TGCGCCAGCAGTCACAGGGGGGAGGATGAAAAACTGTTTTTT. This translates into CASSHRGEDEKLFF.

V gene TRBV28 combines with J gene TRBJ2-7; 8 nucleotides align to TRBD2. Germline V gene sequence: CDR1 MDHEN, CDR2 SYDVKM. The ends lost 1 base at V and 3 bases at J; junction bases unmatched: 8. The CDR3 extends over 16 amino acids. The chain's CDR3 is CASSLSDGRAGYEQYF. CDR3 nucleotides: TGTGCCAGCAGTTTATCTGACGGGAGGGCCGGCTACGAGCAGTACTTC.

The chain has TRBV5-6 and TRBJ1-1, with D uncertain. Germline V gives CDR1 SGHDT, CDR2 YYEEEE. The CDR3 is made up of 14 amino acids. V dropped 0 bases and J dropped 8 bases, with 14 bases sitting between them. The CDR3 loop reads CASSLAVADGEAFF. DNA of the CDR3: TGTGCCAGCAGCTTGGCGGTAGCGGACGGAGAAGCTTTCTTT.